The clone carrying this T cell receptor beta chain was detected a few times. The target antigen is unknown. TCRdb independently ran MiXCR on the reads; one entry per CDR3 protein. The sample holds roughly 720,000 distinct CDR3 sequences; 35% are singletons and the top ten take about 2.8%. The sample comes from a study of T cell repertoires in cytomegalovirus infection. Study background: It can be stated that public TCR beta signatures indicated CMV infection as well as a matching HLA type. Study findings and constraints: Predominance within the ex vivo response was attributable to HLA-C-restricted CMV-specific TCR beta clonotypes.

The CDR3 runs 13 residues. Looked up from germline, CDR1 is MDHEN and CDR2 is SYDVKM. V dropped 8 bases and J dropped 10 bases, with 21 bases sitting between them. The receptor's source is a human donor in good health (CMV status not recorded). Some clones in this sample may be carry-over from other donors' samples. This rearrangement joins TRBV28 to TRBJ2-7, with D perhaps matching TRBD2 (5 bases). The sample consisted of PBMCs. The DNA for the CDR3 is TGTGCCAGCGCTACCAGTTCGGTCACGGGACAGTACTTC. The encoded protein is CASATSSVTGQYF.